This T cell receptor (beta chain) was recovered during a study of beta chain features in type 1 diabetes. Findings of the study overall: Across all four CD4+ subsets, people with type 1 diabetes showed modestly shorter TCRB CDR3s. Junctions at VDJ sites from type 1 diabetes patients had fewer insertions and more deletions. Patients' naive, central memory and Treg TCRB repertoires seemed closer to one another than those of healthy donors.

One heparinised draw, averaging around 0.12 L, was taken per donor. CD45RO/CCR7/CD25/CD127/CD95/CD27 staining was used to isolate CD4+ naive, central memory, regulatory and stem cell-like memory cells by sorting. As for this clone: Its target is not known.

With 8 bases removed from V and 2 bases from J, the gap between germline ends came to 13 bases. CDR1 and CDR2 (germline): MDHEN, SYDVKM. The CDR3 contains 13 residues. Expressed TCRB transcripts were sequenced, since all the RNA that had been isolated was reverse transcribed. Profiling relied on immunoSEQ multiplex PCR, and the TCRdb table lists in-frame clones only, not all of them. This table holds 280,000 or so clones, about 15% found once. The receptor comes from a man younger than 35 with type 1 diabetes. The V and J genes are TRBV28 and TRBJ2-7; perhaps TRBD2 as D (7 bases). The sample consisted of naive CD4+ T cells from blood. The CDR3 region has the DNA TGTGCCAGCCAAGGGGGGGCAGCCTACGAGCAGTACTTC. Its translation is CASQGGAAYEQYF.